Each of the 15 T cell receptor beta chains below was sequenced from the same sample in a study of blood T cell repertoires in COVID-19. Profiled with immunoSEQ multiplex PCR; TCRdb holds only in-frame clones, not every one. The sample has 270,000 or so clones, about 89% seen once. Sequenced sample: peripheral blood. These receptors came from a man aged 40-50 years with active or convalescent COVID-19.

The chain combines TRBV27 with TRBJ2-7, with TRBD1 matching 7 bases. This CDR3 is 14 amino acids long. V trimming: 4 bases; J trimming: 4 bases; junction bases outside the gene matches: 7. The germline V gene encodes CDR1 MNHEY and CDR2 SMNVEV (reference sequence). The CDR3 nucleotides are TGTGCCAGCAGTTACCGACAGGGCAGGTACGAGCAGTACTTC. Translating it yields CASSYRQGRYEQYF.

This clone was picked up many times. V usage is TRBV20-1 and J usage is TRBJ1-6, with TRBD1 matching 9 bases. Germline V lookup: CDR1 DFQATT, CDR2 SNEGSKA (reference sequence). The CDR3 has 14 amino acids. V dropped 3 bases and J dropped 9; count of bases not matched to a gene: 6. This CDR3 is CSASGGTGLSPLHF. The CDR3 DNA reads TGCAGTGCTAGTGGGGGGACAGGGCTTTCACCCCTCCACTTT.

CDR3 sequence (DNA): TGTGCCAGCAGGAAAACAGGGGGCACCTACTACGAGCAGTACTTC. As protein: CASRKTGGTYYEQYF. This sequence joins TRBV2 and TRBJ2-7, with 9 bases identical to TRBD1. Trimming at V came to 6 bases and at J to 3 bases, leaving 9 bases not matched to a gene. The CDR3 spans 15 residues. Per the germline V gene, CDR1 is SNHLY and CDR2 is FYNNEI. The full variable domain, completed using reference TRBV2 and TRBJ2-7, is EPEVTQTPSHQVTQMGQEVILRCVPISNHLYFYWYRQILGQKVEFLVSFYNNEISEKSEIFDDQFSVERPDGSNFTLKIRSTKLEDSAMYFCASRKTGGTYYEQYFGPGTRLTVT.

The V gene is TRBV9, the J gene TRBJ1-4, with D possibly matching TRBD1 (5 bases). Germline CDR1 is SGDLS and CDR2 is YYNGEE. The CDR3 has 15 amino acids. V was pared by 4 bases and J by 3 bases, with 13 bases between. The DNA for the CDR3 is TGTGCCAGCAGCTATCAGGGATCACCTAATGAAAAACTGTTTTTT. This gives the protein CASSYQGSPNEKLFF.

This clone was recorded a few times. The rearrangement uses TRBV29-1 and TRBJ1-2; possibly TRBD1 for D (5 bases). Germline CDR1 reads SQVTM; CDR2 reads ANQGSEA. CDR3 length equals 14 residues. The CDR3 DNA reads as TGCAGGACCGGAGGAGGGGACTTTAACTATGGCTACACCTTC. Translating gives CRTGGGDFNYGYTF. The variable domain in full, completed from reference TRBV29-1 and TRBJ1-2, reads SAVISQKPSRDICQRGTSLTIQCQVDSQVTMMFWYRQQPGQSLTLIATANQGSEATYESGFVIDKFPISRPNLTFSTLTVSNMSPEDSSIYLCRTGGGDFNYGYTFGSGTRLTVV.

This chain connects TRBV27 to TRBJ1-4, with D possibly being TRBD1 (5 bases). The germline gives CDR1 MNHEY, CDR2 SMNVEV (reference sequence). The CDR3 contains 14 residues. The V end was cut by 3 bases, the J end by 6 bases, with 11 bases between. CDR3 loop: CASSFRGRDEKLFF. CDR3 bases: TGTGCCAGCAGTTTTAGGGGTCGGGATGAAAAACTGTTTTTT.

The genes are TRBV6-2 or TRBV6-3 and TRBJ1-5; 9 positions agree with TRBD1. Trimming took 0 bases from V and 2 from J; bases not matched to a gene: 8. The germline CDR1 and CDR2 sequences are MNHEY and SVGEGT. The CDR3 totals 18 residues. The CDR3: CASSYSKGQGYGNQPQHF. The CDR3 nucleotides are TGTGCCAGCAGTTACTCGAAGGGACAGGGATACGGCAATCAGCCCCAGCATTTT.

A few counts support this clone. The chain is built from TRBV2 and TRBJ2-2; the match to TRBD1 covers 9 bases. J gave up 4 bases and V 6 bases, and 9 bases lay outside the gene matches. This CDR3 is built from 16 residues. Germline V gene lookup returns CDR1 SNHLY and CDR2 FYNNEI. In DNA form, the CDR3 reads TGTGCCAGCAGATGGACAGGGGCGCTCGGCACCGGGGAGCTGTTTTTT. It yields the protein CASRWTGALGTGELFF.

The V gene is TRBV18, the J gene TRBJ1-1; 7 bases align to TRBD1. Germline V gives CDR1 KGHSH, CDR2 LQKENI. The CDR3 is 14 residues long. V trimming: 4 bases; J trimming: 3 bases; junction bases outside the gene matches: 5. For the CDR3, the DNA is TGTGCCAGCTCACTTTACAGGGGAGACACTGAAGCTTTCTTT. Residues: CASSLYRGDTEAFF. The whole variable domain, filled in from reference TRBV18 and TRBJ1-1, reads NAGVMQNPRHLVRRRGQEARLRCSPMKGHSHVYWYRQLPEEGLKFMVYLQKENIIDESGMPKERFSAEFPKEGPSILRIQQVVRGDSAAYFCASSLYRGDTEAFFGQGTRLTVV.

This chain joins TRBV12-3 or TRBV12-4 and TRBJ2-3; D is uncertain. Trimming removed 6 bases at V and 4 bases at J, with 11 bases between. This CDR3 has 13 amino acids. The chain's CDR3 is CASRGKLSDTQYF. CDR3 nucleotide sequence: TGTGCCAGCAGGGGCAAGCTGTCAGATACGCAGTATTTT.

The CDR3 nucleotides read TGTGCCACCAGTGATTCCCAGGGGGCTCATGAGCAGTTCTTC. Translated, it gives CATSDSQGAHEQFF. The chain links TRBV24-1 to TRBJ2-1; 8 nucleotides line up with TRBD1. CDR3 length equals 14 residues. The junction had 4 bases not matched to a gene; V was cut back by 2 bases and J by 8 bases. The germline V gene has CDR1 KGHDR and CDR2 SFDVKD.

The chain has TRBV5-4 and TRBJ2-7; a weak D match, TRBD2 (7 bases). The V end was cut by 6 bases, the J end by 5 bases, with 15 bases between. The V gene's germline CDR1 is SGHNT and CDR2 YYREEE (reference sequence). This CDR3 is built from 13 residues. In DNA, the CDR3 is TGTGCCAGCACCCGGGGGGCGGGGGACGAGCAGTACTTC. Its translation is CASTRGAGDEQYF.

The V gene is TRBV28, the J gene TRBJ1-6, with TRBD1 matching over 11 bases. Germline V lookup: CDR1 MDHEN, CDR2 SYDVKM. V lost 2 bases, J lost 9 bases, and 3 bases stayed unmatched. The CDR3 is made up of 15 amino acids. This CDR3 is CASSLEGTGGSPLHF. For the CDR3, the DNA is TGTGCCAGCAGTTTAGAGGGGACAGGGGGTTCACCCCTCCACTTT.

The V and J genes are TRBV25-1 and TRBJ2-4; D is possibly TRBD2 (5 bases). Between the trimmed V and J ends, which lost 3 bases and 5 bases, there was a span of 17 bases. Germline V lookup: CDR1 MGHDK, CDR2 SYGVNS. The CDR3 has 16 residues. The CDR3 DNA reads as TGTGCCAGCAGTGATCCTCGCCCGGGGATCCAAAACATTCAGTACTTC. This translates into CASSDPRPGIQNIQYF.

In this sample, this clone turned up a few times. The chain uses TRBV12-5 and TRBJ2-3; TRBD2 matches 8 bases. The CDR3 sequence is 13 residues long. The junction had 3 bases not matched to a gene; V was cut back by 6 bases and J by 4 bases. Germline loops: CDR1 LGHNT, CDR2 FRNRAP. The DNA for the CDR3 is TGTGCTAGTGGCGGGACTAGTGCAGATACGCAGTATTTT. It yields the protein CASGGTSADTQYF. The whole variable domain, filled in from reference TRBV12-5 and TRBJ2-3, reads DARVTQTPRHKVTEMGQEVTMRCQPILGHNTVFWYRQTMMQGLELLAYFRNRAPLDDSGMPKDRFSAEMPDATLATLKIQPSEPRDSAVYFCASGGTSADTQYFGPGTRLTVL.